These 25 T cell receptor beta chains came from one sample sequenced in a study of blood T cell repertoires in COVID-19. The table came from immunoSEQ multiplex PCR; TCRdb's copy has only in-frame clones and leaves some out. This table has 150,000 to 200,000 clones, 89% appearing once. The sample taken for sequencing was peripheral blood. These receptors all come from a man aged 60-69 years with acute or convalescent COVID-19.

A note on this clone: Other nucleotide sequences from this sample produce the same CDR3. This chain connects TRBV12-3 or TRBV12-4 to TRBJ1-2, with TRBD1 as a possible D gene (5 bases). V lost 7 bases and J 11 bases, leaving 14 bases between the germline ends. This CDR3 is 11 amino acids long. The CDR3 reads CASTSGGGYTF. DNA of the CDR3: TGTGCCAGCACCTCGGGCGGGGGGTACACCTTC.

The chain employs TRBV2 and TRBJ1-1; D is undetermined. The CDR3 is 14 amino acids. The ends were cut back, 3 bases at V and 7 bases at J, with 15 bases in the middle. CDR1 SNHLY and CDR2 FYNNEI come from the germline V gene. The chain's CDR3 is CASSDFMSSNEAFF. Here the CDR3 DNA reads TGTGCCAGCAGTGATTTCATGAGTTCCAATGAAGCTTTCTTT.

V is TRBV7-9 and J is TRBJ1-1, with 7 bases matching TRBD1. CDR1 and CDR2 (germline): SEHNR, FQNEAQ (reference sequence). The CDR3 consists of 15 residues. With 5 bases clipped from V and 5 bases from J, the junction kept 11 bases outside the gene matches. In DNA form, the CDR3 reads TGTGCCAGCAGCCCCCGACGAGACAGGGATACTGAAGCTTTCTTT. It translates to CASSPRRDRDTEAFF.

The J gene is TRBJ1-1, the V gene TRBV5-1, with a tentative D call TRBD1 (6 bases). Trimming removed 0 bases at V and 5 bases at J, with 14 bases between. Germline CDR1 reads SGHRS; CDR2 reads YFSETQ. The CDR3 runs 15 residues. This CDR3 is CASSLAGGWVTEAFF. As DNA, the CDR3 is TGCGCCAGCAGCTTGGCTGGGGGCTGGGTTACTGAAGCTTTCTTT.

V gene TRBV6-5 combines with J gene TRBJ2-3; tentatively, D is TRBD2 (5 bases). The CDR3 consists of 16 residues. Germline V gene sequence: CDR1 MNHEY, CDR2 SVGAGI. V lost 2 bases, J lost 8 bases, and 20 bases lay in between. The DNA of the CDR3 is TGTGCCAGCAGTTACGAGCCGGGATACACACAGCGTACGCAGTATTTT. Protein: CASSYEPGYTQRTQYF.

The rearrangement uses TRBV4-2 and TRBJ1-3; 7 nucleotides agree with TRBD1. Germline V gene lookup returns CDR1 LGHNA and CDR2 YNFKEQ. The CDR3 consists of 15 residues. V was clipped by 0 bases and J by 2 bases; unmatched bases: 1. The CDR3 region is CASSQDTGAGNTIYF. CDR3 bases: TGTGCCAGCAGCCAAGATACAGGGGCTGGAAACACCATATATTTT.

The V call is TRBV6-6, the J call TRBJ2-1; 10 bases map to TRBD1. The junction had 6 bases not matched to a gene; V was cut back by 0 bases and J by 7 bases. The CDR3 extends over 16 amino acids. Germline V gene data show CDR1 as MNHNY and CDR2 as SVGAGI (reference sequence). Written as DNA, the CDR3 is TGTGCCAGCAGTTACTCGGACAGGGGGTTTAATAATGAGCAGTTCTTC. Encoded protein: CASSYSDRGFNNEQFF.

V gene TRBV5-5 combines with J gene TRBJ2-1; the D gene is possibly TRBD1 (5 bases). CDR1 and CDR2 (germline): SGHKS, YYEKEE (reference sequence). Trimming stripped 6 bases from V and 3 bases from J, with 10 bases between. This CDR3 spans 13 amino acids. DNA for the CDR3: TGTGCCAGCAAGCTAGGGGTCTACAATGAGCAGTTCTTC. Translation gives CASKLGVYNEQFF.

The chain recombines TRBV3-1 (or the pseudogene TRBV3-2) with TRBJ1-2, with a possible D match to TRBD1 (5 bases). The V gene lost 0 bases and the J gene lost 9 bases, with 20 bases spanning the gap. The CDR3 has 16 amino acids. The germline V gene has CDR1 LGHDT and CDR2 YNNKEL (reference sequence). The CDR3 here is CASSQEMGPGVLSYTF. The CDR3 DNA reads as TGTGCCAGCAGCCAAGAAATGGGACCGGGAGTTTTAAGCTACACCTTC.

This chain joins TRBV9 and TRBJ1-3; TRBD1 matches at 12 bases. The CDR3 runs 17 residues. Trimming cost V 1 base and J 3 bases; bases outside gene matches: 5. CDR1 is SGDLS and CDR2 is YYNGEE in the germline V gene. The DNA for the CDR3 is TGTGCCAGCAGCGTATCCGGGACAGGGGGCGGTGGAAACACCATATATTTT. Its protein is CASSVSGTGGGGNTIYF. The entire variable domain, with the rest obtained from reference TRBV9 and TRBJ1-3, is as follows: DSGVTQTPKHLITATGQRVTLRCSPRSGDLSVYWYQQSLDQGLQFLIQYYNGEERAKGNILERFSAQQFPDLHSELNLSSLELGDSALYFCASSVSGTGGGGNTIYFGEGSWLTVV.

The chain carries TRBV12-5 and TRBJ2-3, with D possibly being TRBD2 (6 bases). V was shortened by 3 bases and J by 7 bases, with 17 bases between the two germline ends. Germline values: CDR1 LGHNT, CDR2 FRNRAP. The CDR3 has 15 residues. CDR3 in amino acids: CASGFLTGAGHTQYF. The CDR3 coding sequence is TGTGCTAGTGGTTTCCTTACCGGAGCGGGCCATACGCAGTATTTT.

The chain combines TRBV6-2 or TRBV6-3 with TRBJ2-1; tentative D call: TRBD1 (5 bases). Trimming took 2 bases from V and 2 from J, leaving 22 bases between them. CDR1 is MNHEY and CDR2 is SVGEGT in the germline V gene. CDR3 length: 19 amino acids. The CDR3 sequence: CASSYRGPTPLRPYNEQFF. CDR3 DNA: TGTGCCAGCAGTTACAGGGGCCCTACTCCATTACGCCCCTACAATGAGCAGTTCTTC.

The J gene is TRBJ1-5, the V gene TRBV19, with D perhaps TRBD1 (5 bases). CDR1 is LNHDA and CDR2 is SQIVND in the germline V gene (reference sequence). V was cut by 3 bases and J by 6 bases, with 12 bases left in between. The CDR3 consists of 14 residues. CDR3 nucleotides: TGTGCCAGTAGTATCCGAAGCGGGGGTCAGCCCCAGCATTTT. Translation gives CASSIRSGGQPQHF.

The V and J genes are TRBV30 and TRBJ1-1; 10 positions match TRBD1. Trimming at V came to 1 base and at J to 0 bases, leaving 17 bases not matched to a gene. The CDR3 totals 20 residues. CDR1 is GTSNPN, CDR2 SVGIG, per germline (reference sequence). The CDR3: CAWSATGGVKVTLMNTEAFF. The DNA of the CDR3 is TGTGCCTGGAGTGCGACAGGGGGCGTTAAAGTGACCCTTATGAACACTGAAGCTTTCTTT.

J is TRBJ1-1 and V is TRBV7-9; perhaps TRBD1 as D (6 bases). The CDR3 has 13 residues. Germline CDR1 and CDR2: SEHNR and FQNEAQ (reference sequence). V lost 4 bases and J lost 1, with 7 bases in between. CDR3 nucleotides: TGTGCCAGCAGCTGGGGGCCGAACACTGAAGCTTTCTTT. This sequence encodes CASSWGPNTEAFF.

V usage is TRBV6-5 and J usage is TRBJ1-2, with 11 nucleotides matching TRBD1. The CDR3 extends over 14 amino acids. Germline trimming cut 6 bases from V and 5 bases from J; bases unmatched to any gene: 5. Germline values: CDR1 MNHEY, CDR2 SVGAGI. The CDR3, as DNA: TGTGCCAGCAGGGTCGGACAGGGGGCTTATGGCTACACCTTC. Its translation: CASRVGQGAYGYTF.

The gene calls are TRBV7-2 and TRBJ2-7, with 7 bases that match TRBD1. There are 14 residues in the CDR3. The germline CDR1 and CDR2 sequences are SGHTA and FQGNSA. The V gene end was trimmed by 4 bases and the J gene end by 5 bases; junction bases not matched to a gene: 8. The CDR3 coding sequence is TGTGCCAGCAGCTCGAGACAGGGTGCCCACGAGCAGTACTTC. This encodes CASSSRQGAHEQYF.

This sequence joins TRBV19 and TRBJ2-5; the match to TRBD1 covers 8 bases. Trimming at V came to 4 bases and at J to 2 bases, leaving 0 bases not matched to a gene. The CDR3 has 13 residues. Germline V gene sequence: CDR1 LNHDA, CDR2 SQIVND (reference sequence). CDR3 amino acids: CASSRQGQETQYF. The DNA for the CDR3 is TGTGCCAGTAGTAGACAGGGGCAAGAGACCCAGTACTTC.

The chain is built from TRBV19 and TRBJ1-1; 7 bases agree with TRBD1. The junction had 0 bases not matched to a gene; V was cut back by 0 bases and J by 5 bases. Germline V lookup: CDR1 LNHDA, CDR2 SQIVND (reference sequence). The CDR3 runs to 13 residues. The CDR3 reads CASSIEQGTEAFF. CDR3 DNA sequence: TGTGCCAGTAGTATAGAACAGGGGACTGAAGCTTTCTTT.

V usage is TRBV19 and J usage is TRBJ2-2; TRBD2 matches 10 bases. V trimming: 7 bases; J trimming: 0 bases; junction bases outside the gene matches: 11. This CDR3 spans 18 amino acids. CDR1 and CDR2 (germline): LNHDA, SQIVND (reference sequence). CDR3 bases: TGTGCCAGTACCGAAGGGCTAGCGGGGGCCGCGAACACCGGGGAGCTGTTTTTT. Translated: CASTEGLAGAANTGELFF. The full variable domain, in which reference TRBV19 and TRBJ2-2 provide the parts outside the CDR3, is DGGITQSPKYLFRKEGQNVTLSCEQNLNHDAMYWYRQDPGQGLRLIYYSQIVNDFQKGDIAEGYSVSREKKESFPLTVTSAQKNPTAFYLCASTEGLAGAANTGELFFGEGSRLTVL.

Only one count was recorded for this clone. The chain carries TRBV7-9 and TRBJ2-2, with 8 bases matching TRBD1. The J segment lost 7 bases and the V segment lost 1 base, leaving 8 bases of the junction unmatched. This CDR3 contains 16 residues. CDR1 is SEHNR and CDR2 is FQNEAQ in the germline V gene (reference sequence). The CDR3 DNA is TGTGCCAGCAGCTTAGGGACAGGGTCATTGATCGGGGAGCTGTTTTTT. Amino acid sequence: CASSLGTGSLIGELFF. The whole variable domain, filled in from reference TRBV7-9 and TRBJ2-2, reads DTGVSQNPRHKITKRGQNVTFRCDPISEHNRLYWYRQTLGQGPEFLTYFQNEAQLEKSRLLSDRFSAERPKGSFSTLEIQRTEQGDSAMYLCASSLGTGSLIGELFFGEGSRLTVL.

The rearrangement links TRBV14 to TRBJ1-1; D is undetermined. Germline values: CDR1 SGHDN, CDR2 FVKESK. The CDR3 loop spans 13 amino acids. Deletions cut 0 bases from V and 3 bases from J, with 5 bases between. The CDR3 DNA reads as TGTGCCAGCAGCCAAGAATCATACACTGAAGCTTTCTTT. Protein product: CASSQESYTEAFF.

The chain couples TRBV2 to TRBJ2-1, with 10 nucleotides matching TRBD1. The CDR3 contains 16 residues. CDR1 and CDR2 (germline): SNHLY, FYNNEI. J was trimmed by 7 bases and V by 7 bases; bases with no gene match: 13. The CDR3 nucleotides read TGTGCCAGCACCCCCCGGACAGGGGGTTCTAAGAATGAGCAGTTCTTC. Its protein is CASTPRTGGSKNEQFF.

V is TRBV24-1 and J is TRBJ2-3; TRBD2 aligns across 9 bases. V shed 0 bases and J 3 bases; nucleotides not matched to a gene: 6. In germline, CDR1 is KGHDR, CDR2 SFDVKD. The CDR3 is 17 residues long. Here the CDR3 DNA reads TGTGCCACCAGTGATTTGACTAGCGGGCCGAGGACAGATACGCAGTATTTT. Its protein is CATSDLTSGPRTDTQYF.

The rearrangement links TRBV6-5 to TRBJ2-2; maybe TRBD2 (6 bases). The CDR3 consists of 15 residues. The germline CDR1 and CDR2 sequences are MNHEY and SVGAGI. V dropped 7 bases and J dropped 5 bases, with 17 bases sitting between them. The CDR3 is CASIKDGRRTGELFF. The CDR3 nucleotides are TGTGCCAGCATTAAAGACGGGAGAAGGACCGGGGAGCTGTTTTTT.